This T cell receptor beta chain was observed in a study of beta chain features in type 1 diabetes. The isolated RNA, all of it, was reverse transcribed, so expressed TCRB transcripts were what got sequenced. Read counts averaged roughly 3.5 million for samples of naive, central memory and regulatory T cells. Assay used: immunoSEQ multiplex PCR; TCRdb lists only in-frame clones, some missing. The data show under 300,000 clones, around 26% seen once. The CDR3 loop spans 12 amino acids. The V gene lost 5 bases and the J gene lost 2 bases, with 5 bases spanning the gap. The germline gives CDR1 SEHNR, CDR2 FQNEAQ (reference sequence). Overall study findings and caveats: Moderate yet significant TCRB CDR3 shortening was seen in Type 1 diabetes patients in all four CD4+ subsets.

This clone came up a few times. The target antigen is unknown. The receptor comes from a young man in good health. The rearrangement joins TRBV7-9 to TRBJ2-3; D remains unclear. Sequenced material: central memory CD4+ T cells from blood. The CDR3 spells CASSPSTDTQYF. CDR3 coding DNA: TGTGCCAGCAGCCCATCCACAGATACGCAGTATTTT. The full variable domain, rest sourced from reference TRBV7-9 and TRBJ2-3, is DTGVSQNPRHKITKRGQNVTFRCDPISEHNRLYWYRQTLGQGPEFLTYFQNEAQLEKSRLLSDRFSAERPKGSFSTLEIQRTEQGDSAMYLCASSPSTDTQYFGPGTRLTVL.